This TCR beta chain was sequenced for a study of glioma-infiltrating T cells after dendritic cell vaccination. Per germline, CDR1 MNHNY and CDR2 SVGAGI (reference sequence). The CDR3 has 12 residues. V lost 6 bases and J lost 11; bases outside the gene matches: 9. Time point described: after dendritic cell vaccination, including at tumor progression/relapse. No glioblastoma patient carried an isocitrate dehydrogenase mutation. Method: immunoSEQ multiplex PCR; TCRdb's copy keeps in-frame clones and lacks some. Here the sample spans 90,000 to 110,000 clones, about 90% being singletons. The material sequenced was blood, taken after dendritic cell vaccination. This TCR was sampled from a human donor with glioblastoma. V gene TRBV6-6 combines with J gene TRBJ2-5; 7 bases match TRBD1. CDR3 region: CASRLGQGEQYF. In DNA form, the CDR3 reads TGTGCCAGCAGACTGGGGCAGGGGGAGCAGTACTTC.